The T cell receptor beta chain described here comes from a study of cytomegalovirus exposure and HLA in healthy donors. Across the study: Previous work identified some 120 million unique TCR beta sequences from about 179 million T cells. Study-wide results and limits: Most of the TCR beta V segments (in an earlier analysis) were productive either about 90% or about 30% of the time. TCR beta sequences reportedly predicted the HLA-A and HLA-B alleles of most subjects accurately.

This CDR3 is 13 amino acids long. V trimming: 5 bases; J trimming: 5 bases; junction bases outside the gene matches: 2. Germline CDR1 LNHDA, CDR2 SQIVND (reference sequence). Notes on this clone: The target antigen is unknown.

This PCR relied on a set of 60 Vbeta primers and 13 Jbeta primers. In the original workflow: Among the unique TCR beta chains that a later analysis counted, around 72 million in all, about 11 million were shared. The table came from immunoSEQ multiplex PCR; TCRdb's copy has only in-frame clones and leaves some out. The V and J calls and clone size are taken from that table; D and trimming were inferred from the DNA. The sample lists tens of thousands of clones, roughly 80% seen once, with roughly 2.5% in the top ten. The sequenced material came from PBMCs. The V and J genes are TRBV19 and TRBJ1-2, with TRBD1 matching over 10 bases. The receptor was derived from a man aged 50-59 years in good health and CMV-seronegative. The CDR3 spells CASSDRGRYGYTF. DNA of the CDR3: TGTGCCAGTAGTGACAGGGGGCGTTATGGCTACACCTTC.